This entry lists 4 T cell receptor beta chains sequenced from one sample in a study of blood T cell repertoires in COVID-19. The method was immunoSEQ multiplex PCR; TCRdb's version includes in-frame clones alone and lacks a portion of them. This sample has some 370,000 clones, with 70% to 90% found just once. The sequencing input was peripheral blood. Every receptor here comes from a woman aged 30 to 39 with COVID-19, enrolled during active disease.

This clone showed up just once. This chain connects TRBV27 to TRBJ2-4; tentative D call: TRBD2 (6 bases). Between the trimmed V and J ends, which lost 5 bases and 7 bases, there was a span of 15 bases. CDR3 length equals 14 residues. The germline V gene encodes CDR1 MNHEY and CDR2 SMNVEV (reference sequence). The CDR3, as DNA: TGTGCCAGCAGTGAGGAGGGCCGCGGGAACATTCAGTACTTC. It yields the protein CASSEEGRGNIQYF.

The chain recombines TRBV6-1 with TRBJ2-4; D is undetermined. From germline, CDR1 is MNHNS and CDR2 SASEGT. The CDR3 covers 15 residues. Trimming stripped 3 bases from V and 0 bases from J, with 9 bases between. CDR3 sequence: CASSDRSLAKNIQYF. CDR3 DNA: TGTGCCAGCAGTGACAGATCTCTAGCCAAAAACATTCAGTACTTC.

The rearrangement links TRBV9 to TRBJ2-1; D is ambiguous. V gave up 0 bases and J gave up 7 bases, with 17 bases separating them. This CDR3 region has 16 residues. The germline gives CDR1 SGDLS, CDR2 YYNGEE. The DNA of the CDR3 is TGTGCCAGCAGCGTAGATGTAGTCAGAAGAGGAAATGAGCAGTTCTTC. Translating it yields CASSVDVVRRGNEQFF.

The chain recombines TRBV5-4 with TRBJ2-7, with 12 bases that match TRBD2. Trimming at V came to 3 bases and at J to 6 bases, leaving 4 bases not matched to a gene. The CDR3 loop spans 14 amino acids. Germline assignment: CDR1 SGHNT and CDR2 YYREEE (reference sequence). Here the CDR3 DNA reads TGTGCCAGCAGCTACCCGGGACTAGCGGGCGAGCAGTACTTC. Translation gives CASSYPGLAGEQYF.